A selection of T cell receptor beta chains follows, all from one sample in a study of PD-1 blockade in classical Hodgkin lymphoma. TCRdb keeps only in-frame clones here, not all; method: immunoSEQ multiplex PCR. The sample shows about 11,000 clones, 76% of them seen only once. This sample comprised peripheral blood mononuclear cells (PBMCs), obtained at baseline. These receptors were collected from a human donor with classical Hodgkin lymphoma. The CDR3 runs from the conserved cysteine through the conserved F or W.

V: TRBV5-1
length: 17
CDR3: CASSPTTAGKIQETQYF

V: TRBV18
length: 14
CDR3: CASSPRREAQGQFF

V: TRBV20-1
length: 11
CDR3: CSAKSLETQYF

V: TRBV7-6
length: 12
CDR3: CASSYDWDEQFF

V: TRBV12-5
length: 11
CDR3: CASGPPWTQYF

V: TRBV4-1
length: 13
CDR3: CASSPGTAGELFF

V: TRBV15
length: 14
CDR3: CATSKAGQFTEAFF

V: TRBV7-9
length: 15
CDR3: CASSLGAGNTGELFF

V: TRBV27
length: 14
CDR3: CASKQGVGTGELFF

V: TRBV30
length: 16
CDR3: CAWRVGTGGTNYGYTF

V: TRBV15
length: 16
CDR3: CATSATGTATYNEQFF

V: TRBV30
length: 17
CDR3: CAWDRGRVSGRAYEQYF

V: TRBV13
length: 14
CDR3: CASSLGVGKETQYF

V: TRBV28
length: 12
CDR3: CASTPGRQPQHF

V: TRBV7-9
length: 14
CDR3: CASSLSGAIYGYTF

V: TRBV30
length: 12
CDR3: CAWKEPGETQYF

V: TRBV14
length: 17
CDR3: CASSQAWGQSSYNEQFF

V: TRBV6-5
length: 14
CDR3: CASSYSVSQGGYTF

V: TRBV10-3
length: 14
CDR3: CAIRTTGNTGELFF

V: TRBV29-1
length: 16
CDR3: CSVEDRGYQGIETQYF

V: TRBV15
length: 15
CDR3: CATSSPSQGNTEAFF

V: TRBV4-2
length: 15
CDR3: CASSQTQGDGETQYF

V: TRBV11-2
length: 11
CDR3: CASSPYNEQFF

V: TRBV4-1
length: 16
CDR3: CASSPRDRGPDETQYF

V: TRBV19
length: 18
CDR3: CASSPLGASGSMKNIQYF

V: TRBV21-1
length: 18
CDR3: CASSLGEVAGVGEDEQFF

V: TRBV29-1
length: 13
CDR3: CSVVTGYQETQYF

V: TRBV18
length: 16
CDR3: CASSPDRGLSGNTIYF

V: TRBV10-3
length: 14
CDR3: CAISEGQSIYEQYF

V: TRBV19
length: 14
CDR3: CASSGPSVLNEQFF

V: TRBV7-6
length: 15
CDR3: CASTPWGQGGNEQYF

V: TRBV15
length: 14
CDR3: CATSRVPGGETQYF

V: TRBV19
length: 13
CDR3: CASSIQGGDTQYF

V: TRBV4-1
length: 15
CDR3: CASSRGQRSGNTIYF